The 6 T cell receptor beta chains listed next were all sequenced from one sample in a study of OX40 agonist ivuxolimab in advanced cancers. Libraries were prepared by immunoSEQ multiplex PCR; TCRdb keeps only in-frame clonotypes and omits some of them. The sample yields about 53,000 clones, 79% seen once. The sequencing here drew on CD4+ or CD8+ T cells sorted from blood, taken in a trial of the OX40 agonist ivuxolimab. The receptors were sampled from an adult with an advanced solid tumor such as melanoma, head and neck, liver or kidney cancer.

V gene TRBV5-1 combines with J gene TRBJ2-1; D ambiguous. Deletions cut 3 bases from V and 0 bases from J, with 10 bases between. CDR1 is SGHRS, CDR2 YFSETQ, per germline. The CDR3 is made up of 15 amino acids. The CDR3 nucleotides are TGCGCCAGCAGCTCCACCCCGAGCTCCTACAATGAGCAGTTCTTC. Translating it yields CASSSTPSSYNEQFF.

The chain carries TRBV6-6 and TRBJ1-2, with a weak D call TRBD1 (6 bases). The CDR3 contains 14 residues. The germline V gene encodes CDR1 MNHNY and CDR2 SVGAGI (reference sequence). Trimming pared 4 bases from V and 6 bases from J, leaving 15 bases between. CDR3 amino acids: CASSSPGGANGYTF. Written as DNA, the CDR3 is TGTGCCAGCAGTTCCCCGGGGGGCGCAAATGGCTACACCTTC.

This clone was detected a few times. The rearrangement joins TRBV30 to TRBJ1-1, with a weak D call TRBD1 (5 bases). Germline CDR1 GTSNPN, CDR2 SVGIG (reference sequence). The CDR3 spans 14 residues. Trimming took off 3 bases at V and 4 bases at J, with 15 bases between the two ends. DNA of the CDR3: TGTGCCTGGAGGCCCGGAGGGGCCGGCACTGAAGCTTTCTTT. This sequence encodes CAWRPGGAGTEAFF.

The V gene is TRBV7-6, the J gene TRBJ2-7; TRBD2 aligns across 7 bases. The CDR3 is made up of 14 amino acids. V lost 1 base, J lost 7 bases, and 7 bases stayed unmatched. Germline V lookup: CDR1 SGHVS, CDR2 FNYEAQ. The CDR3 coding sequence is TGTGCCAGCAGCTTAGGACGGGGGGTCGGAGAGCAGTACTTC. This encodes CASSLGRGVGEQYF.

V is TRBV11-2 and J is TRBJ1-2; 7 nucleotides line up with TRBD1. CDR1 and CDR2 (germline): SGHAT, FQNNGV. CDR3 size: 13 residues. With V trimmed by 5 bases and J by 2 bases, 2 bases remained unmatched. CDR3 DNA: TGTGCCAGCAGCCCCAGGGGGAACTATGGCTACACCTTC. It codes for CASSPRGNYGYTF. Looking up the rest from reference TRBV11-2 and TRBJ1-2 gives the full variable domain: EAGVAQSPRYKIIEKRQSVAFWCNPISGHATLYWYQQILGQGPKLLIQFQNNGVVDDSQLPKDRFSAERLKGVDSTLKIQPAKLEDSAVYLCASSPRGNYGYTFGSGTRLTVV.

The chain couples TRBV6-6 to TRBJ2-1; 10 positions match TRBD2. Germline lookup yields CDR1 MNHNY and CDR2 SVGAGI (reference sequence). This CDR3 comprises 15 residues. Losses at the gene ends were 7 bases for V and 2 bases for J; bases not matched to a gene: 5. The CDR3, as DNA: TGTGCCAGCACTCCTGGACTAGCGGCCTACAATGAGCAGTTCTTC. As protein: CASTPGLAAYNEQFF.